The entry below describes one T cell receptor beta chain. Its antigen remains unknown. With a J-beta primer mix and a sample-barcoded 5' primer, a second PCR ran about 7 to 12 cycles. Researchers report that a template-switch adaptor with 12 random nucleotides tagged each cDNA molecule. Each sample yielded at least 3 million CDR3-containing paired-end reads. TCRdb used MiXCR to reprocess the 5' RACE reads, holding one entry per CDR3 protein. The sample shows 1.2 million to 1.5 million distinct CDR3 sequences, around two fifths of them seen only once. The data originate from a study of blood T cells in healthy people across ages. Findings and limits, study-wide: It was held that diversity estimates obtained from one million T cells represented underestimates.

Germline values: CDR1 SGHTA, CDR2 FQGNSA. The CDR3 is made up of 15 amino acids. The chain has TRBV7-2 and TRBJ2-1, with D perhaps matching TRBD2 (5 bases). The J call is doubtful: the DNA matches TRBJ2-7 better. What was sequenced was blood. This TCR came from a woman under 30 in good health. The CDR3 bases are TGTGCCAGCAGCTTAGCTAGCGACTCCTACAATGAGCAGTACTTC. Protein product: CASSLASDSYNEQYF.